The 27 T cell receptor beta chains given below trace back to one sample, sequenced in a study of metastatic and nonmetastatic thyroid tumors (dated by TCRdb to 2020 to 2022). None of the patients had been given any treatment before thyroid surgery. Libraries were prepared through PCR. TCRdb records Illumina HiSeq 4000 as the sequencer. The public reads were run again by TCRdb, first through fastp at Q25 and then through MiXCR, and only productive beta chains were kept. Counted in this sample were fewer than 50,000 clones; around 15% of them appeared once. In total, the top ten clones hold 22% of the sample. Sequencing was done on a sample of blood. These receptors came from a female donor with papillary thyroid cancer or a benign thyroid nodule (not recorded which). Some clones in this sample may be carry-over from other donors' samples.

On this clone itself: A much larger clone lies one base from this, so it may be a read error. Other DNA sequences in this specimen translate into the identical CDR3. The chain links TRBV18 to TRBJ2-7; possibly TRBD1 for D (6 bases). Germline V CDR1 and CDR2: KGHSH, LQKENI. The length of the CDR3 is 15 residues. CDR3 residues: CASSGTMTGWYEQYF. CDR3 nucleotides: TGTGCCAGCTCAGGGACAATGACAGGTTGGTACGAGCAGTACTTT.

This clone has at least ten counts. This clone may be a read error of a much larger clone one base away. The conserved closing phenylalanine or tryptophan is absent in this CDR3, likely reflecting a read error. The rearrangement links TRBV6-1 to TRBJ1-2; D is perhaps TRBD1 (5 bases). V lost 0 bases, J lost 4 bases, and 9 bases lay in between. Germline CDR1 reads MNHNS; CDR2 reads SASEGT. The CDR3 is 14 residues long. CDR3 DNA: TGTGCCAGCAGTGAAGCATGGGGCAGCTATGGCTACACCGTC. This sequence encodes CASSEAWGSYGYTV.

The J gene is TRBJ2-2, the V gene TRBV19, with D perhaps matching TRBD1 or TRBD2 (5 bases each). The CDR3 has 14 amino acids. Germline values: CDR1 LNHDA, CDR2 SQIVND (reference sequence). The ends were cut back, 4 bases at V and 7 bases at J, with 13 bases in the middle. The DNA for the CDR3 is TGTGCCAGTAGTAGTACTGGGGGTGGCGGGGAGCTGTTTTTT. Residues: CASSSTGGGGELFF.

The chain couples TRBV30 to TRBJ1-3; no definite D call. Trimming took 0 bases from V and 4 from J, leaving 4 bases between them. The CDR3 has 12 residues. Germline V CDR1 and CDR2: GTSNPN, SVGIG (reference sequence). As DNA, the CDR3 is TGTGCCTGGAGTGTAGGCGGAAACACCATATATTTT. Its translation: CAWSVGGNTIYF. Together with reference TRBV30 and TRBJ1-3, the CDR3 gives the full variable domain: SQTIHQWPATLVQPVGSPLSLECTVEGTSNPNLYWYRQAAGRGLQLLFYSVGIGQISSEVPQNLSASRPQDRQFILSSKKLLLSDSGFYLCAWSVGGNTIYFGEGSWLTVV.

Ten or more counts support this clone. V gene TRBV6-1 combines with J gene TRBJ1-2; the D gene is possibly TRBD1 (5 bases). Deletions cut 5 bases from V and 1 base from J, with 11 bases between. Germline CDR1 and CDR2: MNHNS and SASEGT. The CDR3 runs 14 residues. The CDR3 DNA reads as TGTGCCAGCAGTCCCGAGGGGCGTAACTATGGCTACACCTTC. This gives the protein CASSPEGRNYGYTF.

Many counts were recorded for this clone. In nucleotides, the CDR3 is TGTGCCAGCAGTTCCGGGACTAGCGGGAGGACAGATACGCAGTATTTT. It yields the protein CASSSGTSGRTDTQYF. The chain is built from TRBV6-1 and TRBJ2-3; 15 bases fit TRBD2. V was pared by 5 bases and J by 3 bases, with 3 bases of the junction left unmatched. Germline V gene data show CDR1 as MNHNS and CDR2 as SASEGT. The CDR3 covers 16 residues.

This clone has at least ten counts. This chain connects TRBV30 to TRBJ2-5, with 7 bases that match TRBD2. The CDR3 is 13 amino acids. V dropped 0 bases and J dropped 4; count of bases not matched to a gene: 2. From germline, CDR1 is GTSNPN and CDR2 SVGIG (reference sequence). CDR3 region: CAWSVREPETQYF. Here the CDR3 DNA reads TGTGCCTGGAGTGTGCGGGAGCCAGAGACCCAGTACTTC.

Ten or more counts support this clone. V gene TRBV4-2 combines with J gene TRBJ2-3; 12 bases are shared with TRBD2. V dropped 0 bases and J dropped 4; count of bases not matched to a gene: 5. The CDR3 loop spans 17 amino acids. CDR1 and CDR2 from the germline V gene are LGHNA and YNFKEQ. Here the CDR3 reads CASSQEPGLAGPDTQYF. In nucleotides, the CDR3 is TGTGCCAGCAGCCAAGAACCGGGACTAGCGGGCCCAGATACGCAGTATTTT.

The chain has TRBV18 and TRBJ2-3; 7 positions match TRBD2. Germline lookup yields CDR1 KGHSH and CDR2 LQKENI. This CDR3 spans 19 amino acids. V shed 0 bases and J 4 bases; nucleotides not matched to a gene: 16. The CDR3 protein is CASSPPTVRGRGGADTQYF. DNA for the CDR3: TGTGCCAGCTCACCACCGACAGTCCGGGGACGGGGAGGGGCAGATACGCAGTATTTT.

The chain links TRBV4-2 to TRBJ2-6, with D possibly TRBD2 on 6 matching bases. CDR1 is LGHNA and CDR2 is YNFKEQ in the germline V gene. The V end was cut by 4 bases, the J end by 2 bases, with 18 bases between. The CDR3 runs 18 residues. The CDR3 sequence: CASSLSGRGGAGANVLTF. CDR3 bases: TGTGCCAGCAGCCTCTCGGGTAGGGGAGGTGCTGGGGCCAACGTCCTGACTTTC.

This clone was detected ten times or more. This chain joins TRBV6-5 and TRBJ1-4, with D hard to call. Looked up from germline, CDR1 is MNHEY and CDR2 is SVGAGI. V was clipped by 0 bases and J by 8 bases, with 13 bases between them. The CDR3 runs to 15 residues. The CDR3 loop reads CASSYSWLEKEKLFF. For the CDR3, the DNA is TGTGCCAGCAGTTACTCGTGGCTGGAGAAAGAAAAACTGTTTTTT.

This clone was observed a few times. This may stem from a read error, because a much larger clone lies one nucleotide away. J is TRBJ2-3 and V is TRBV7-2; D might be TRBD2 (5 bases). This CDR3 has 13 residues. Germline V CDR1 and CDR2: SGHTA, FQGNSA. V lost 1 base and J lost 14, with 16 bases in between. The CDR3 loop is CASSLGGEGPSYF. The CDR3 DNA is TGTGCCAGCAGCTTAGGGGGAGAGGGCCCTTCGTATTTT.

In its sample, this clone was seen many times. The chain recombines TRBV28 with TRBJ1-2; TRBD1 matches 7 bases. Germline CDR1 MDHEN, CDR2 SYDVKM. The CDR3 totals 12 residues. Trimming took 5 bases from V and 8 from J; bases not matched to a gene: 5. The CDR3 region is CASSPQGQGYTF. CDR3 DNA: TGTGCCAGCAGTCCACAGGGGCAAGGCTACACCTTC.

The chain joins TRBV27 to TRBJ2-1; TRBD1 matches at 12 bases. The CDR3 totals 16 residues. The J segment lost 9 bases and the V segment lost 5 bases, leaving 11 bases of the junction unmatched. Germline V gene sequence: CDR1 MNHEY, CDR2 SMNVEV (reference sequence). CDR3: CASSPTPGQGACEQFF. DNA for the CDR3: TGTGCCAGCAGTCCTACCCCGGGACAGGGGGCGTGTGAGCAGTTCTTC.

This clone was counted ten times or more. The chain uses TRBV24-1 and TRBJ2-5; D might be TRBD2 (8 bases). Germline V gene data show CDR1 as KGHDR and CDR2 as SFDVKD. This CDR3 spans 17 amino acids. The germline V and J ends were trimmed by 9 bases and 2 bases, with 24 bases remaining between them. In DNA, the CDR3 is TGTGCCACCGGAGACAGGGTCAAGAGCGGGAGACAAGAGACCCAGTACTTC. Its protein product is CATGDRVKSGRQETQYF.

This clone occurred a few times. The chain couples TRBV7-2 to TRBJ1-6; the D is unclear. CDR1 and CDR2 from the germline V gene are SGHTA and FQGNSA. The ends were cut back, 5 bases at V and 7 bases at J, with 15 bases in the middle. CDR3 size: 15 residues. In DNA form, the CDR3 reads TGTGCCAGCAGCCCAGGAGGCTACAGAAATTCACCCCTCCACTTT. Its protein product is CASSPGGYRNSPLHF.

At least ten counts were recorded for this clone. V usage is TRBV7-2 and J usage is TRBJ2-7; 9 nucleotides agree with TRBD2. CDR3 length: 15 amino acids. Trimming at V came to 1 base and at J to 6 bases, leaving 7 bases not matched to a gene. Germline V lookup: CDR1 SGHTA, CDR2 FQGNSA. DNA of the CDR3: TGTGCCAGCAGCTTAGTATCTGCGGGAGGGGGCGAGCAGTACTTC. This encodes CASSLVSAGGGEQYF.

About this clone: A read error may be the cause here, since a much bigger clone is one base away. V usage is TRBV11-2 and J usage is TRBJ1-4; 12 positions match TRBD1. This CDR3 spans 21 amino acids. Germline loops: CDR1 SGHAT, CDR2 FQNNGV. The CDR3 sequence is CSSRIRDRGRTRPTRGEKLFF. The CDR3 DNA follows: TGTTCCAGCCGGATCCGGGACAGGGGGCGAACAAGGCCCACCCGGGGTGAAAAACTGTTTTTT.

This clone was recorded at least ten times. The V and J genes are TRBV20-1 and TRBJ2-7; TRBD2 aligns across 7 bases. With V trimmed by 1 base and J by 2 bases, 8 bases remained unmatched. CDR3 length: 15 amino acids. Germline V gene data show CDR1 as DFQATT and CDR2 as SNEGSKA (reference sequence). The CDR3: CSARGTGGFAYEQYF. For the CDR3, the DNA is TGCAGTGCTAGAGGGACGGGAGGATTTGCCTACGAGCAGTACTTC.

This clone showed up many times. The chain couples TRBV5-1 to TRBJ2-1; 8 bases map to TRBD2. CDR1 and CDR2 from the germline V gene are SGHRS and YFSETQ. The V and J ends lost 5 bases and 3 bases, in that order; junction bases with no gene match: 7. This CDR3 is built from 15 residues. DNA for the CDR3: TGCGCCAGCAGTTATAGCGGGGCCAACTACAATGAGCAGTTCTTC. The encoded protein is CASSYSGANYNEQFF.

This clone was recorded a few times. The V call is TRBV3-1, the J call TRBJ2-5, with 10 bases that match TRBD2. This CDR3 has 15 amino acids. J lost 4 bases, V lost 3 bases, and 5 bases had no gene match. Germline V gene data show CDR1 as LGHDT and CDR2 as YNNKEL (reference sequence). For the CDR3, the DNA is TGTGCCAGCAGCCAGAATAGCGGGGGGCCAGAGACCCAGTACTTC. Its protein is CASSQNSGGPETQYF.

This clone was picked up many times. The rearrangement links TRBV28 to TRBJ2-7; D not resolved. The CDR3 extends over 13 amino acids. Trimming removed 2 bases at V and 0 bases at J, with 5 bases between. Per germline, CDR1 MDHEN and CDR2 SYDVKM. The CDR3 sequence is CASSLISSYEQYF. The CDR3 nucleotides are TGTGCCAGCAGTTTAATAAGCTCCTACGAGCAGTACTTC.

A note on this clone: This may stem from a read error, because a much larger clone lies one nucleotide away. The V call is TRBV11-2, the J call TRBJ2-1, with a possible D match to TRBD1 (5 bases). Germline V gene sequence: CDR1 SGHAT, CDR2 FQNNGV. V was shortened by 5 bases and J by 6 bases, with 11 bases between the two germline ends. This CDR3 comprises 13 residues. CDR3 region: CASSPARGNEQFF. In DNA, the CDR3 is TGTGCCAGCAGCCCCGCTAGGGGCAATGAGCAGTTCTTC. Variable domain in full (rest from reference TRBV11-2 and TRBJ2-1): EAGVAQSPRYKIIEKRQSVAFWCNPISGHATLYWYQQILGQGPKLLIQFQNNGVVDDSQLPKDRFSAERLKGVDSTLKIQPAKLEDSAVYLCASSPARGNEQFFGPGTRLTVL.

The table lists this clone with many counts. This chain uses TRBV6-4 with TRBJ2-1; 9 positions match TRBD2. The germline V gene encodes CDR1 MRHNA and CDR2 SNTAGT. Unmatched junction bases numbered 7, after V lost 0 bases and J lost 7 bases. This CDR3 has 16 residues. The CDR3 loop reads CASSDSGLAGRNEQFF. In DNA form, the CDR3 reads TGTGCCAGCAGTGACTCAGGGCTAGCGGGAAGAAATGAGCAGTTCTTC.

This clone was seen at least ten times. V and J are TRBV19 and TRBJ1-1; TRBD1 is a possible D gene (5 bases). V dropped 1 base and J dropped 7 bases, with 13 bases sitting between them. Germline CDR1 and CDR2: LNHDA and SQIVND (reference sequence). CDR3 length: 14 residues. CDR3 sequence: CASSIARGGGEAFF. The CDR3 region has the DNA TGTGCCAGTAGTATAGCGAGGGGAGGAGGTGAAGCTTTCTTT.

V gene TRBV11-3 combines with J gene TRBJ1-6; a possible D gene is TRBD1 (5 bases). The V end was cut by 5 bases, the J end by 8 bases, with 16 bases between. CDR1 and CDR2 from the germline V gene are SGHNT and YENEEA. The CDR3 consists of 15 residues. The CDR3 region is CASSLDRDQYSPLHF. Written as DNA, the CDR3 is TGTGCCAGCAGCCTCGACCGGGACCAGTATTCACCCCTCCACTTT.

This clone was seen ten or more times. This sequence joins TRBV11-1 and TRBJ2-3; the match to TRBD2 covers 8 bases. The ends lost 7 bases at V and 3 bases at J; junction bases unmatched: 9. Germline-derived CDR1 and CDR2 are SGHAT and FQDESV (reference sequence). CDR3 length: 15 residues. The CDR3 DNA sequence: TGTGCCAGCACTCTAGCGGGCCCCTTGACAGATACGCAGTATTTT. This sequence encodes CASTLAGPLTDTQYF.